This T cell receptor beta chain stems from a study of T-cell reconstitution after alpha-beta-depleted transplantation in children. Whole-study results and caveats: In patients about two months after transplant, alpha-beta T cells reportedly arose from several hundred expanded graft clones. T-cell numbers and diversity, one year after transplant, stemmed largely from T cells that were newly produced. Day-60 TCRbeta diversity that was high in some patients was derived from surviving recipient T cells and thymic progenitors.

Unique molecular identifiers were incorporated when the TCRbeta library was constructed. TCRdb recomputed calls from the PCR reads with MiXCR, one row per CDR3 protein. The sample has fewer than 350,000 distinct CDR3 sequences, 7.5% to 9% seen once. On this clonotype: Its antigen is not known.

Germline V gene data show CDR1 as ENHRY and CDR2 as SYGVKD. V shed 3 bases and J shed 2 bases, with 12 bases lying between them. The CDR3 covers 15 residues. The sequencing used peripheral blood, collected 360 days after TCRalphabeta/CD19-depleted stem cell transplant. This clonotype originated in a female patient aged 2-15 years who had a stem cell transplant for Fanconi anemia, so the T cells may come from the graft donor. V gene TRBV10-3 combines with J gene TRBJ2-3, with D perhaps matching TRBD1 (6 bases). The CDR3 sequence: CAISDRAGDTDTQYF. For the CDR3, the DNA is TGTGCCATCAGTGATCGGGCAGGGGACACAGATACGCAGTATTTT.